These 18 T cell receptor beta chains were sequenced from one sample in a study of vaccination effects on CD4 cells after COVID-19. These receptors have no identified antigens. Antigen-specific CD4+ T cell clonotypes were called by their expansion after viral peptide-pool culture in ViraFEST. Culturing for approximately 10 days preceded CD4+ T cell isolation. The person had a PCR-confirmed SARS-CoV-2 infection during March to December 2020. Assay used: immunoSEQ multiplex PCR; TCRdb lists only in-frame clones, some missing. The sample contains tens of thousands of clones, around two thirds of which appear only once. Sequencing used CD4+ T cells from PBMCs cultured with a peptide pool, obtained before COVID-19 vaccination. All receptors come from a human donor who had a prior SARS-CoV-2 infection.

The CDR3 loop is CASSLVSRASGVAGELFF. The CDR3, as DNA: TGCGCCAGCAGCTTGGTGTCGAGGGCTAGCGGGGTCGCCGGGGAGCTGTTTTTT. The rearrangement uses TRBV5-1 and TRBJ2-2; 9 bases are shared with TRBD2. This CDR3 is 18 amino acids long. CDR1 and CDR2 from the germline V gene are SGHRS and YFSETQ. Trimming cost V 0 bases and J 6 bases; bases outside gene matches: 12.

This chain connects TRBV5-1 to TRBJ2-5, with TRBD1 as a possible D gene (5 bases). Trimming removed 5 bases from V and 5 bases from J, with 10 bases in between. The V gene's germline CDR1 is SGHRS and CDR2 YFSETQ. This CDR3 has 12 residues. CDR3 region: CASRQTGETQYF. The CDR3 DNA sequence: TGCGCCAGCAGACAAACAGGCGAGACCCAGTACTTC.

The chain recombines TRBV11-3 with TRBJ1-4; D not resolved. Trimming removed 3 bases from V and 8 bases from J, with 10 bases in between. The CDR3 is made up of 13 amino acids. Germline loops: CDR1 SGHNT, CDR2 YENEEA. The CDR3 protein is CASSLPGSEKLFF. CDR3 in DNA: TGTGCCAGCAGCTTGCCGGGCTCAGAAAAACTGTTTTTT.

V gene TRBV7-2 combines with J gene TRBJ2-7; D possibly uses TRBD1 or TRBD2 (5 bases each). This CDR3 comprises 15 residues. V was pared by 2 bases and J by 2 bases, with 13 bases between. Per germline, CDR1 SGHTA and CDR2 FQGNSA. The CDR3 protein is CASSLFWGYPYEQYF. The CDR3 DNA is TGTGCCAGCAGCTTATTCTGGGGGTACCCCTACGAGCAGTACTTC.

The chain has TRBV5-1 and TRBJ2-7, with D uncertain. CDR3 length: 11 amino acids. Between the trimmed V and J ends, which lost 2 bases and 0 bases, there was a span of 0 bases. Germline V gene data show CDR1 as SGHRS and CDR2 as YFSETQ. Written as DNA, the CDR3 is TGCGCCAGCAGCTTCTCCTACGAGCAGTACTTC. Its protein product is CASSFSYEQYF.

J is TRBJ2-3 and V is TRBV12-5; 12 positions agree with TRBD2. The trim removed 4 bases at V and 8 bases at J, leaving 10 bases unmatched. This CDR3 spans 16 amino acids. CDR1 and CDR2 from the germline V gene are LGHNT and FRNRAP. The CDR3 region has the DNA TGTGCTAGTGGTTACGCCCGGACTAGCGGGGAGGGTACGCAGTATTTT. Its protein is CASGYARTSGEGTQYF.

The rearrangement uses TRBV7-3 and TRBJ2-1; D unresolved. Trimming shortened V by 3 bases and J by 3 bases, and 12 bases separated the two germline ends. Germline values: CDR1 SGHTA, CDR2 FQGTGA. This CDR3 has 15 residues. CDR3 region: CASSFQSANYNEQFF. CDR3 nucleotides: TGTGCCAGCAGCTTTCAATCAGCTAACTACAATGAGCAGTTCTTC.

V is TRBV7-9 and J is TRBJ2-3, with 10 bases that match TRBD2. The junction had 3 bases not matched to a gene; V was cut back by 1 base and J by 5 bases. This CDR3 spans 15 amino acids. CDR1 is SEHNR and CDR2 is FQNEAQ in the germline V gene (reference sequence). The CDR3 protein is CASSLVVAGGDTQYF. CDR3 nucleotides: TGTGCCAGCAGCTTAGTCGTAGCGGGAGGAGATACGCAGTATTTT.

CDR3 region: CASSKGGTTDEKLFF. CDR3 DNA sequence: TGTGCCAGCAGCAAAGGAGGGACCACGGATGAAAAACTGTTTTTT. J is TRBJ1-4 and V is TRBV5-4, with TRBD1 as a possible D gene (5 bases). The CDR3 sequence is 15 residues long. Trimming removed 4 bases at V and 6 bases at J, with 16 bases between. Germline assignment: CDR1 SGHNT and CDR2 YYREEE (reference sequence).

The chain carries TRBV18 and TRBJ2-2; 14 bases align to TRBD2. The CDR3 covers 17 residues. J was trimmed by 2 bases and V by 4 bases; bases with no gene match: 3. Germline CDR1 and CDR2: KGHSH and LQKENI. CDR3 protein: CASSLGTSGSNTGELFF. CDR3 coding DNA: TGTGCCAGCTCACTCGGGACTAGCGGGAGCAACACCGGGGAGCTGTTTTTT.

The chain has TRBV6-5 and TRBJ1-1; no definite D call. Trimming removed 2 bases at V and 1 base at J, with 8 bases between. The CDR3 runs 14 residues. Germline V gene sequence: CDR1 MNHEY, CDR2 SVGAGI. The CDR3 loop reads CASSYGKGNTEAFF. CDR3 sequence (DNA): TGTGCCAGCAGTTACGGTAAGGGGAACACTGAAGCTTTCTTT.

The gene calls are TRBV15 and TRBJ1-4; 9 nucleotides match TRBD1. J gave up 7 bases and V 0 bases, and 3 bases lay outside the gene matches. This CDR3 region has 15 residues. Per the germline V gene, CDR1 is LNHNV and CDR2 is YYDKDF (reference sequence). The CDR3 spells CATSREGTGTEKLFF. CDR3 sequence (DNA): TGTGCCACCAGCAGAGAAGGGACAGGGACTGAAAAACTGTTTTTT. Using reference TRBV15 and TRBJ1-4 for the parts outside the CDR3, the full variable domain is DAMVIQNPRYQVTQFGKPVTLSCSQTLNHNVMYWYQQKSSQAPKLLFHYYDKDFNNEADTPDNFQSRRPNTSFCFLDIRSPGLGDTAMYLCATSREGTGTEKLFFGSGTQLSVL.

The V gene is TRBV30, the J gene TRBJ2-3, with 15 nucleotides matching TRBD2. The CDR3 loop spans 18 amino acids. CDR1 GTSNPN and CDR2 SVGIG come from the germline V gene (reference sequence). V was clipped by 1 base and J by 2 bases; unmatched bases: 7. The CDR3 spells CAWSGPGLAGGLTDTQYF. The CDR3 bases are TGTGCCTGGAGTGGTCCGGGACTAGCGGGAGGCCTCACAGATACGCAGTATTTT. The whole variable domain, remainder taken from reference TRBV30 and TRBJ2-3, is SQTIHQWPATLVQPVGSPLSLECTVEGTSNPNLYWYRQAAGRGLQLLFYSVGIGQISSEVPQNLSASRPQDRQFILSSKKLLLSDSGFYLCAWSGPGLAGGLTDTQYFGPGTRLTVL.

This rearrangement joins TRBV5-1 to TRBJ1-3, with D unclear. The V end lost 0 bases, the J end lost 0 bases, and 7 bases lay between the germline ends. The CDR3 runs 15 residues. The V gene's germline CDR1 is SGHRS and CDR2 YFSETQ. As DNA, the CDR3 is TGCGCCAGCAGCTTGGGACCGAACTCTGGAAACACCATATATTTT. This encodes CASSLGPNSGNTIYF.

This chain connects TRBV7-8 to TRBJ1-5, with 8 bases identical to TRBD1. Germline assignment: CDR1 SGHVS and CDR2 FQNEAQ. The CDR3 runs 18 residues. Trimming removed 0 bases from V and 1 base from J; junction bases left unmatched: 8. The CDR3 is CASSLAYRGTLSNQPQHF. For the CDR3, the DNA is TGTGCCAGCAGCTTAGCGTACAGGGGGACGTTGAGCAATCAGCCCCAGCATTTT.

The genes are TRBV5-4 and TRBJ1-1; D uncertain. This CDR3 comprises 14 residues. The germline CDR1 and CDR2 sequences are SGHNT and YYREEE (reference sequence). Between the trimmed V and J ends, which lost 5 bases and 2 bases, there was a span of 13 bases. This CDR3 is CASSERAGNTEAFF. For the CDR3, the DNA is TGTGCCAGCAGTGAGAGGGCTGGAAACACTGAAGCTTTCTTT.

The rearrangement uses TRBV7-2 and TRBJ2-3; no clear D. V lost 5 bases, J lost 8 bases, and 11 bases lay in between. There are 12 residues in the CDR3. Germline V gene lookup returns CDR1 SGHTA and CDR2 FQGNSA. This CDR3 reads CASSPAVATQYF. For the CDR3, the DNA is TGTGCCAGCAGCCCGGCGGTAGCTACGCAGTATTTT. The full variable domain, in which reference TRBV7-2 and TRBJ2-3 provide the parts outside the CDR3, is GAGVSQSPSNKVTEKGKDVELRCDPISGHTALYWYRQSLGQGLEFLIYFQGNSAPDKSGLPSDRFSAERTGGSVSTLTIQRTQQEDSAVYLCASSPAVATQYFGPGTRLTVL.

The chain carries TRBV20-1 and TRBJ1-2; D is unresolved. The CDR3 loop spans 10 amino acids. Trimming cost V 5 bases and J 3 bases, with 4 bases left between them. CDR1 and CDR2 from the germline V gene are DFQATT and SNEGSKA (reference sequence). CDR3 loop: CSAWDYGYTF. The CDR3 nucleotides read TGCAGTGCTTGGGACTATGGCTACACCTTC.